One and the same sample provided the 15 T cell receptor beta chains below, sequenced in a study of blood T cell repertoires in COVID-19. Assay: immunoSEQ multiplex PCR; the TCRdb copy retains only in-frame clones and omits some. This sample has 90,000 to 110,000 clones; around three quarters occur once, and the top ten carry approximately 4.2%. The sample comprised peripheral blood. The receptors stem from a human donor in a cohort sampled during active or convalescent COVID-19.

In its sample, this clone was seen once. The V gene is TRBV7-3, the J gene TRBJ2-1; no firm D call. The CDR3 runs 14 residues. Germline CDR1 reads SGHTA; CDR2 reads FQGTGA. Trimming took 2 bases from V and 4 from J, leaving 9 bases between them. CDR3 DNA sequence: TGTGCCAGCAGCTTATCGCAACTATACAATGAGCAGTTCTTC. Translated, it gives CASSLSQLYNEQFF.

The CDR3 nucleotides are TGTGCCAGCAGCCAAGGCGGGGTGGGCCGTGGAGGCTACACCTTC. It specifies CASSQGGVGRGGYTF. V gene TRBV3-1 (or the pseudogene TRBV3-2) combines with J gene TRBJ1-2; D is ambiguous. V was pared by 1 base and J by 8 bases, with 17 bases between. CDR3 size: 15 residues. Per the germline V gene, CDR1 is LGHDT and CDR2 is YNNKEL (reference sequence).

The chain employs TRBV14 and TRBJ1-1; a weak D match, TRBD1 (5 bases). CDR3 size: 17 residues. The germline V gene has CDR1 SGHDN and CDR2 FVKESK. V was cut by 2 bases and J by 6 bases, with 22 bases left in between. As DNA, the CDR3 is TGTGCCAGCAGCCAACTCGGGGGGAGCGGACACACCTCTGAAGCTTTCTTT. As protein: CASSQLGGSGHTSEAFF.

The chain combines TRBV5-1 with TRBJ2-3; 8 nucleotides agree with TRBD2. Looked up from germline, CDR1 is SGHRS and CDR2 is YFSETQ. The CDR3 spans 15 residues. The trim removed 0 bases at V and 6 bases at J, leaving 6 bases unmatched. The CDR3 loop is CASSLGLAGKDTQYF. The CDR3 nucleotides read TGCGCCAGCAGCTTGGGGCTAGCGGGCAAGGATACGCAGTATTTT. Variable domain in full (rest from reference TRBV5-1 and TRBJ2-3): KAGVTQTPRYLIKTRGQQVTLSCSPISGHRSVSWYQQTPGQGLQFLFEYFSETQRNKGNFPGRFSGRQFSNSRSEMNVSTLELGDSALYLCASSLGLAGKDTQYFGPGTRLTVL.

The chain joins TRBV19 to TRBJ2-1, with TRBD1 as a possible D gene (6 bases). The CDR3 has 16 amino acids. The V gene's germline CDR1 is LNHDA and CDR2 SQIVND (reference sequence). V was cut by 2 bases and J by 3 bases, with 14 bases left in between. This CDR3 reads CASSISGAPNYNEQFF. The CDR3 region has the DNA TGTGCCAGTAGTATATCAGGGGCCCCTAACTACAATGAGCAGTTCTTC.

CDR3: CASSHDKDSPLYGYTF. CDR3 sequence (DNA): TGCGCCAGCAGCCACGACAAGGACAGTCCCCTCTATGGCTACACCTTC. The chain joins TRBV4-3 to TRBJ1-2; TRBD1 is a possible D gene (6 bases). The germline CDR1 and CDR2 sequences are LGHNA and YSLEER. V was pared by 3 bases and J by 4 bases, with 18 bases between. The CDR3 loop spans 16 amino acids.

CDR3 in DNA: TGTGCCAGCAGCTTCACGGACAGGGGTCGCCTCGGCACAGATACGCAGTATTTT. Protein sequence: CASSFTDRGRLGTDTQYF. The gene calls are TRBV7-8 and TRBJ2-3, with TRBD1 matching over 9 bases. Germline assignment: CDR1 SGHVS and CDR2 FQNEAQ. CDR3 length: 18 residues. Trimming took 3 bases from V and 1 from J; bases not matched to a gene: 11.

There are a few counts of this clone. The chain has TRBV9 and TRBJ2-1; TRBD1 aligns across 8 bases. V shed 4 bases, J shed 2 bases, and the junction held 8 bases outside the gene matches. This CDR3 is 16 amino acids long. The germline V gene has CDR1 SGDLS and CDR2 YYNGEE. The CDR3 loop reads CASSPQQGGPYNEQFF. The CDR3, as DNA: TGTGCCAGCAGCCCTCAACAGGGGGGTCCCTACAATGAGCAGTTCTTC.

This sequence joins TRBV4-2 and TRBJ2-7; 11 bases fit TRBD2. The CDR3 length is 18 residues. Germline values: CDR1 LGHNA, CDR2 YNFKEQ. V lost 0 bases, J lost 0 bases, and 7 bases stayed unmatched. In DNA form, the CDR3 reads TGTGCCAGCAGCCAAGATCCTAGCGGGAGGTCCTACTCCTACGAGCAGTACTTC. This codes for CASSQDPSGRSYSYEQYF.

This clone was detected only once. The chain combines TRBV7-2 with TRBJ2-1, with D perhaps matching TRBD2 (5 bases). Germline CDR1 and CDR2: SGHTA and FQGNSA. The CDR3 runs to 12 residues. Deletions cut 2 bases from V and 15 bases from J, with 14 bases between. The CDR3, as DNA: TGTGCCAGCAGCTTAAATTTGCTAGCACCGTTCTTC. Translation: CASSLNLLAPFF.

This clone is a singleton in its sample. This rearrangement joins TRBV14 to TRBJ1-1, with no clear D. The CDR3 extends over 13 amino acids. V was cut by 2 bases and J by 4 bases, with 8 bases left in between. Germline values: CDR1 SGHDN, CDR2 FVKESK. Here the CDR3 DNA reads TGTGCCAGCAGCCAACTGGGGAGCACTGAAGCTTTCTTT. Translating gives CASSQLGSTEAFF.

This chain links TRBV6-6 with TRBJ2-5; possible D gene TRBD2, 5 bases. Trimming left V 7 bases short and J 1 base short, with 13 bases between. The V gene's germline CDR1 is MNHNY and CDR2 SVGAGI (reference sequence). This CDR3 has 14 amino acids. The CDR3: CASTRGSSQETQYF. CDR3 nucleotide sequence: TGTGCCAGCACCCGAGGGAGCAGCCAAGAGACCCAGTACTTC.

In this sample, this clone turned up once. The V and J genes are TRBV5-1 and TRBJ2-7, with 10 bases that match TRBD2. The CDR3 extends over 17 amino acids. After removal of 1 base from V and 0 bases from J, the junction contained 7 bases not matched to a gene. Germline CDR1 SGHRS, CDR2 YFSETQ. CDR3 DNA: TGCGCCAGCAGCTTGTTCAGGACTAGCGGAAGCTCCTACGAGCAGTACTTC. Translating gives CASSLFRTSGSSYEQYF.

CDR3 nucleotide sequence: TGTGCCAGTAGTATAGATCGGGAGGGCAGGGGCAATCAGCCCCAGCATTTT. It yields the protein CASSIDREGRGNQPQHF. This rearrangement joins TRBV19 to TRBJ1-5, with D perhaps matching TRBD1 (5 bases). Germline values: CDR1 LNHDA, CDR2 SQIVND (reference sequence). This CDR3 spans 17 amino acids. V shed 0 bases and J shed 2 bases, with 14 bases lying between them. Supplemented by reference TRBV19 and TRBJ1-5, the full variable domain reads DGGITQSPKYLFRKEGQNVTLSCEQNLNHDAMYWYRQDPGQGLRLIYYSQIVNDFQKGDIAEGYSVSREKKESFPLTVTSAQKNPTAFYLCASSIDREGRGNQPQHFGDGTRLSIL.

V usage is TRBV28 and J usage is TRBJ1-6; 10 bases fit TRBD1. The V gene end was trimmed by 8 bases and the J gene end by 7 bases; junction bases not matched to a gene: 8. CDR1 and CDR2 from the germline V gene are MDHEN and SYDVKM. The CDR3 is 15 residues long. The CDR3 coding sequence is TGTGCCAGCTTGACACCGGGACAGGGGAATTCACCCCTCCACTTT. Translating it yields CASLTPGQGNSPLHF.